This is a list of T cell receptor beta chains from one sample in a study of T-cell memory formation after mild COVID-19. TCRdb re-called the 5' RACE reads through MiXCR, storing one row per CDR3 protein. The sample consists of approximately 260,000 distinct CDR3 sequences, approximately 16% of them appearing once. The sequenced sample consisted of PBMCs or a T cell subset sorted from them (not recorded which). These receptors all come from a man aged 18-30 years who had mild COVID-19 (a few samples of this study predate the infection). Cell type and time point are not known. Each CDR3 is given with its conserved first and last residue. D genes are given only for firm matches. A row's size may be missing; if present it is once, few, many or a size class.

V gene: TRBV7-3
J gene: TRBJ1-2
D gene: TRBD1
clone size: -
CDR3 protein: CASSPQTGGSYGYTF
CDR3 DNA: TGTGCCAGCAGCCCGCAGACAGGGGGAAGCTATGGCTACACCTTC

V gene: TRBV5-6
J gene: TRBJ2-1
D gene: TRBD2
clone size: few
CDR3 protein: CASSTKRTSGGREQFF
CDR3 DNA: TGTGCCAGCAGCACCAAGCGGACTAGCGGGGGTAGGGAGCAGTTCTTC

V gene: TRBV5-1
J gene: TRBJ2-1
D gene: TRBD1
clone size: many
CDR3 protein: CASRIQGADEQFF
CDR3 DNA: TGCGCCAGCAGAATCCAGGGGGCGGATGAGCAGTTCTTC

V gene: TRBV6-2/TRBV6-3
J gene: TRBJ1-1
D gene: -
clone size: few
CDR3 protein: CASSSSGYWTEAFF
CDR3 DNA: TGTGCCAGCAGTTCGTCGGGGTATTGGACTGAAGCTTTCTTT

V gene: TRBV5-1
J gene: TRBJ2-3
D gene: -
clone size: few
CDR3 protein: CASSFYDNTDTQYF
CDR3 DNA: TGCGCCAGCAGCTTCTACGACAACACAGATACGCAGTATTTT

V gene: TRBV27
J gene: TRBJ1-5
D gene: -
clone size: -
CDR3 protein: CASSLSARGSEPQHF
CDR3 DNA: TGTGCCAGCAGTTTATCGGCGAGGGGATCAGAGCCCCAGCATTTT

V gene: TRBV18
J gene: TRBJ1-1
D gene: -
clone size: few
CDR3 protein: CASSNTGERAFF
CDR3 DNA: TGTGCCAGCTCAAATACGGGGGAGAGAGCTTTCTTT

V gene: TRBV18
J gene: TRBJ2-5
D gene: -
clone size: -
CDR3 protein: CASSGQKETQYF
CDR3 DNA: TGTGCCAGCTCAGGACAGAAAGAGACCCAGTACTTC

V gene: TRBV3-1
J gene: TRBJ2-6
D gene: -
clone size: -
CDR3 protein: CASSQGGSGANVLTF
CDR3 DNA: TGTGCCAGCAGCCAGGGGGGTTCTGGGGCCAACGTCCTGACTTTC

V gene: TRBV4-3
J gene: TRBJ2-4
D gene: -
clone size: few
CDR3 protein: CASSQGPSDIQYF
CDR3 DNA: TGCGCCAGCAGCCAAGGACCCTCAGACATTCAGTACTTC

V gene: TRBV4-3
J gene: TRBJ2-3
D gene: -
clone size: many
CDR3 protein: CASSQVQGANTQYF
CDR3 DNA: TGCGCCAGCAGCCAAGTCCAGGGAGCTAATACGCAGTATTTT

V gene: TRBV4-3
J gene: TRBJ2-3
D gene: -
clone size: -
CDR3 protein: CASSQEAAIATDTQYF
CDR3 DNA: TGCGCCAGCAGCCAAGAGGCGGCCATAGCCACAGATACGCAGTATTTT

V gene: TRBV28
J gene: TRBJ1-2
D gene: TRBD1
clone size: -
CDR3 protein: CASSPADTTGRTVGYTF
CDR3 DNA: TGTGCCAGCAGCCCTGCGGACACGACAGGGCGAACCGTAGGCTACACCTTC

V gene: TRBV6-5
J gene: TRBJ1-5
D gene: TRBD1
clone size: -
CDR3 protein: CATRRTGHQPQHF
CDR3 DNA: TGTGCCACTCGCCGGACAGGACATCAGCCCCAGCATTTT

V gene: TRBV27
J gene: TRBJ2-2
D gene: TRBD1
clone size: few
CDR3 protein: CASSLFGQGVGGELFF
CDR3 DNA: TGTGCCAGCAGTTTATTCGGACAGGGGGTAGGCGGGGAGCTGTTTTTT

V gene: TRBV7-2
J gene: TRBJ2-3
D gene: TRBD2
clone size: -
CDR3 protein: CASRPSGVDTQYF
CDR3 DNA: TGTGCCAGCAGGCCTAGCGGGGTTGATACGCAGTATTTT

V gene: TRBV7-2
J gene: TRBJ2-5
D gene: -
clone size: -
CDR3 protein: CASSSTVGTQYF
CDR3 DNA: TGTGCCAGCAGCTCAACGGTGGGGACCCAGTACTTC

V gene: TRBV6-6
J gene: TRBJ1-5
D gene: -
clone size: -
CDR3 protein: CASSDRIYQPQHF
CDR3 DNA: TGTGCCAGCAGCGACAGAATTTATCAGCCCCAGCATTTT

V gene: TRBV5-1
J gene: TRBJ1-1
D gene: -
clone size: -
CDR3 protein: CASSSLGGGGTEAFF
CDR3 DNA: TGCGCCAGCAGCTCACTAGGAGGGGGGGGCACTGAAGCTTTCTTT

V gene: TRBV20-1
J gene: TRBJ2-1
D gene: TRBD2
clone size: -
CDR3 protein: CSARGRLAGKNEQFF
CDR3 DNA: TGCAGTGCTAGAGGGAGACTAGCGGGCAAGAATGAGCAGTTCTTC

V gene: TRBV6-6
J gene: TRBJ1-1
D gene: -
clone size: -
CDR3 protein: CASSPHWENTEAFF
CDR3 DNA: TGTGCCAGCAGTCCACACTGGGAGAACACTGAAGCTTTCTTT

V gene: TRBV5-1
J gene: TRBJ1-1
D gene: -
clone size: few
CDR3 protein: CASSRVGRTEAFF
CDR3 DNA: TGCGCCAGCAGCCGAGTGGGGCGCACTGAAGCTTTCTTT

V gene: TRBV7-6
J gene: TRBJ2-3
D gene: -
clone size: few
CDR3 protein: CASSLGQLSTDTQYF
CDR3 DNA: TGTGCCAGCAGCTTAGGGCAACTTAGCACAGATACGCAGTATTTT

V gene: TRBV29-1
J gene: TRBJ1-1
D gene: -
clone size: -
CDR3 protein: CSVDRSNTEAFF
CDR3 DNA: TGCAGTGTTGACAGGTCGAACACTGAAGCTTTCTTT

V gene: TRBV4-3
J gene: TRBJ2-3
D gene: -
clone size: many
CDR3 protein: CASSQDTVDTQYF
CDR3 DNA: TGCGCCAGCAGCCAAGACACGGTAGATACGCAGTATTTT

V gene: TRBV5-1
J gene: TRBJ2-5
D gene: -
clone size: few
CDR3 protein: CASSPPGQVAEGTQYF
CDR3 DNA: TGCGCCAGCAGCCCGCCTGGACAGGTAGCGGAGGGGACCCAGTACTTC

V gene: TRBV25-1
J gene: TRBJ2-1
D gene: -
clone size: -
CDR3 protein: CASSGEGWDTAGNEQFF
CDR3 DNA: TGTGCCAGCAGTGGTGAGGGATGGGACACTGCCGGCAATGAGCAGTTCTTC

V gene: TRBV29-1
J gene: TRBJ1-1
D gene: -
clone size: few
CDR3 protein: CSVTRTTLTEAFF
CDR3 DNA: TGCAGCGTTACACGGACGACACTGACTGAAGCTTTCTTT

V gene: TRBV6-6
J gene: TRBJ2-3
D gene: TRBD2
clone size: few
CDR3 protein: CASSFRSGGGPPHTQYF
CDR3 DNA: TGTGCCAGCAGTTTCCGTTCGGGGGGGGGACCGCCCCATACGCAGTATTTT

V gene: TRBV5-6
J gene: TRBJ2-1
D gene: -
clone size: few
CDR3 protein: CASTLGGADEQFF
CDR3 DNA: TGTGCCAGCACCCTAGGGGGGGCCGATGAGCAGTTCTTC

V gene: TRBV27
J gene: TRBJ2-5
D gene: TRBD1
clone size: -
CDR3 protein: CASPRQGIGETQYF
CDR3 DNA: TGTGCCAGCCCTCGACAGGGAATAGGAGAGACCCAGTACTTC

V gene: TRBV5-1
J gene: TRBJ2-7
D gene: TRBD2
clone size: few
CDR3 protein: CASSSDPGGARYEQYF
CDR3 DNA: TGCGCCAGCAGCAGTGACCCCGGGGGGGCAAGATACGAGCAGTACTTC

V gene: TRBV2
J gene: TRBJ2-3
D gene: -
clone size: few
CDR3 protein: CASSDVDTQYF
CDR3 DNA: TGTGCCAGCAGTGATGTGGACACGCAGTATTTT

V gene: TRBV6-5
J gene: TRBJ2-3
D gene: -
clone size: -
CDR3 protein: CASSRGGEDTQYF
CDR3 DNA: TGTGCCAGCAGCCGAGGAGGGGAGGATACGCAGTATTTT

V gene: TRBV6-4
J gene: TRBJ2-3
D gene: TRBD2
clone size: few
CDR3 protein: CASSDEAGGTDTKYF
CDR3 DNA: TGTGCCAGCAGTGATGAAGCGGGGGGGACAGATACGAAGTATTTT

V gene: TRBV5-1
J gene: TRBJ1-1
D gene: TRBD1
clone size: -
CDR3 protein: CASAQGAWTEAFF
CDR3 DNA: TGCGCCAGCGCACAGGGGGCTTGGACTGAAGCTTTCTTT

V gene: TRBV3-1
J gene: TRBJ2-5
D gene: -
clone size: few
CDR3 protein: CASTRAGTLKETQYF
CDR3 DNA: TGTGCCAGCACCCGGGCCGGGACACTTAAAGAGACCCAGTACTTC

V gene: TRBV4-3
J gene: TRBJ2-7
D gene: -
clone size: -
CDR3 protein: CASSQDLITGTASYEQYF
CDR3 DNA: TGCGCCAGCAGCCAAGATTTAATTACCGGGACGGCTTCCTACGAGCAGTACTTC

V gene: TRBV5-1
J gene: TRBJ2-7
D gene: -
clone size: few
CDR3 protein: CASRTDSAYEQYF
CDR3 DNA: TGCGCCAGCAGGACGGACAGTGCCTACGAGCAGTACTTC

V gene: TRBV7-2
J gene: TRBJ2-4
D gene: TRBD1
clone size: many
CDR3 protein: CASSLGRGQNIQYF
CDR3 DNA: TGTGCCAGCAGCTTGGGCAGGGGGCAAAACATTCAGTACTTC

V gene: TRBV4-1
J gene: TRBJ2-7
D gene: TRBD2
clone size: few
CDR3 protein: CASSQVPGLAWSSYEQYF
CDR3 DNA: TGCGCCAGCAGCCAGGTCCCGGGACTAGCTTGGAGCTCCTACGAGCAGTACTTC

V gene: TRBV7-6
J gene: TRBJ1-4
D gene: -
clone size: few
CDR3 protein: CASSLGGSRWSEKLFF
CDR3 DNA: TGTGCCAGCAGCTTAGGAGGGTCTAGGTGGAGTGAAAAACTGTTTTTT

V gene: TRBV24-1
J gene: TRBJ1-1
D gene: -
clone size: few
CDR3 protein: CATSDPHAFF
CDR3 DNA: TGTGCCACCAGTGACCCTCATGCTTTCTTT

V gene: TRBV9
J gene: TRBJ1-1
D gene: -
clone size: few
CDR3 protein: CASSVGMGGYTEAFF
CDR3 DNA: TGTGCCAGCAGCGTAGGAATGGGCGGTTACACTGAAGCTTTCTTT

V gene: TRBV5-1
J gene: TRBJ1-2
D gene: TRBD1
clone size: few
CDR3 protein: CASSLDRERGYGYTF
CDR3 DNA: TGCGCCAGCAGCCTCGACAGGGAACGGGGCTATGGCTACACCTTC

V gene: TRBV7-2
J gene: TRBJ1-6
D gene: -
clone size: -
CDR3 protein: CASSLDRAGSPLHF
CDR3 DNA: TGTGCCAGCAGCTTAGACAGGGCGGGTTCACCCCTCCACTTT